Listed below are T cell receptor beta chains from one sample, sequenced in a study of identical twins. TCRdb recomputed calls from the 5' RACE reads with MiXCR, one row per CDR3 protein. Found here are some 300,000 distinct CDR3 sequences, around an eighth of them singletons; the top ten hold approximately 7.9%. The same data also contributed to another study, on yellow fever vaccine responses in identical twins.

The sequenced sample was CD8+ T cells sorted from blood. The receptors shown here come from a woman between 18 and 29 years old in good health. The CDR3 runs from the conserved cysteine through the conserved F or W. D genes are given only for firm matches. Size values are once, few and many counts, or a class for expanded clones, and some rows have none.

clone size,CDR3 length,V gene,D gene,CDR3 protein
NA,14,TRBV6-5,NA,CASSLGISTDTQYF
few,15,TRBV29-1,TRBD2,CSVEYRSSGSDEQFF
NA,15,TRBV27,NA,CASSLGPIGNSPLHF
few,14,TRBV7-9,TRBD1,CASSTGTGLVGYTF
few,16,TRBV2,TRBD2,CASGRLAGGPNNEQFF
few,16,TRBV27,NA,CASSYVSGGGGKTQYF
many,13,TRBV12-3/TRBV12-4,TRBD1,CASSYRGLDEQFF
many,13,TRBV3-1,NA,CASSGTRGTEAFF
few,14,TRBV9,TRBD1,CASSPGTGVHEQYF
NA,16,TRBV28,TRBD2,CASSFLLAGGRDEQYF
few,15,TRBV3-1,NA,CASSQDTGPMGKLFF
NA,15,TRBV10-3,TRBD1,CAISGRTGGSDTQYF
NA,12,TRBV11-3,NA,CASSHAGDTQYF
NA,15,TRBV6-1,TRBD1,CASRTGTDTAGELFF
many,14,TRBV5-1,NA,CASSPRQGWTEAFF
NA,14,TRBV6-1,NA,CASRNSDSYNEQFF
NA,16,TRBV28,NA,CASSLASGYSNQPQHF
few,15,TRBV7-6,NA,CASSLSAGSTDTQYF
NA,15,TRBV6-1,NA,CASTPGRSSYNEQFF
NA,16,TRBV3-1,TRBD2,CASSPGLAGVTGELFF
NA,15,TRBV29-1,NA,CSVEDFGGTEETQYF
few,15,TRBV4-1,TRBD1,CASSRITGANTEAFF
NA,13,TRBV18,NA,CASSLDSENIQYF
many,14,TRBV12-3/TRBV12-4,NA,CASSFGGRAYEQYF
NA,16,TRBV12-3/TRBV12-4,TRBD1,CASSLAPRQGSETQYF
many,15,TRBV4-2,TRBD2,CASSQTSGSYNEQFF
NA,15,TRBV9,TRBD1,CASSPHPGQGPEQYF
NA,15,TRBV5-1,TRBD2,CASSSLGRGGDEQFF
many,15,TRBV5-1,TRBD1,CASRSGTGGLDEQFF
NA,16,TRBV20-1,NA,CSASPDRPATNEKLFF
few,12,TRBV6-2/TRBV6-3,NA,CASSYAKNEQFF
NA,15,TRBV4-1,NA,CASSQDRGLSNEQFF
NA,13,TRBV29-1,NA,CSALGGPSYEQYF
few,13,TRBV12-3/TRBV12-4,NA,CASSLGRSDEQFF
many,15,TRBV12-5,NA,CASGFGSLPYNEQFF
few,16,TRBV29-1,TRBD1,CSVEEGGQGSYNEQFF
NA,16,TRBV25-1,TRBD1,CASIWDRGRELTEQYF
few,14,TRBV12-3/TRBV12-4,NA,CASSSPGASQPQHF
NA,14,TRBV4-1,TRBD1,CASSQMDRGEPQHF
NA,18,TRBV2,TRBD2,CASSEGASVGGRFYEQYF
NA,17,TRBV24-1,NA,CATSATGTFHSYNEQFF
NA,13,TRBV29-1,NA,CSGDGGSYNEQFF
NA,15,TRBV13,TRBD1,CASSSRDRVNDEQYF
few,14,TRBV6-4,NA,CASPRGGNTGELFF
NA,16,TRBV29-1,TRBD2,CSVAAGGFSSYNEQFF
few,16,TRBV4-1,TRBD1,CASSQEDRAGGETQYF
few,16,TRBV20-1,TRBD1,CSARRFGTGNGNEQFF
NA,20,TRBV5-4,TRBD2,CASSLEGYQRLAGSYNEQFF